These T cell receptor beta chains were read from a single sample in a study of blood T cell repertoires in COVID-19. Measured with immunoSEQ multiplex PCR; TCRdb has only the in-frame clones, and not every one. The sample shows about 270,000 clones, about four fifths of them seen only once. Sequencing used peripheral blood. All receptors derive from a woman in her 50s who had recovered from COVID-19. The CDR3 runs from the conserved cysteine through the conserved F or W. The D gene is left open where the match is weak. Some rows mark clone size as missing; the rest say once, few, many or name a class of expanded clone.

CDR3nt: TGTGCCAGCAGGGCCCTTAATCAGCCCCAGCATTTT
CDR3aa: CASRALNQPQHF
len: 12
d_gene: .
abundance: .
v_gene: TRBV2
j_gene: TRBJ1-5

CDR3nt: TGTGCCAGCAGCTTAGCGGGGACAGGGTTTGGAAACACCATATATTTT
CDR3aa: CASSLAGTGFGNTIYF
len: 16
d_gene: TRBD1
abundance: .
v_gene: TRBV11-2
j_gene: TRBJ1-3

CDR3nt: TGTGCCAGCAGGGGAGGGGTGGTGAGGGGCAATCAGCCCCAGCATTTT
CDR3aa: CASRGGVVRGNQPQHF
len: 16
d_gene: .
abundance: .
v_gene: TRBV28
j_gene: TRBJ1-5

CDR3nt: TGTGCCAGCAGTTTGACAGGGGTCCTACCTCCGATTCAGTACTTC
CDR3aa: CASSLTGVLPPIQYF
len: 15
d_gene: TRBD1
abundance: once
v_gene: TRBV27
j_gene: TRBJ2-4

CDR3nt: TGTGCCAGCAGCGCCCCCGCCGGGACAGGGGACACCGGGGAGCTGTTTTTT
CDR3aa: CASSAPAGTGDTGELFF
len: 17
d_gene: TRBD1
abundance: .
v_gene: TRBV9
j_gene: TRBJ2-2

CDR3nt: TGTGCCTGGAGCGACTCATACACCGGGGAGCTGTTTTTT
CDR3aa: CAWSDSYTGELFF
len: 13
d_gene: .
abundance: .
v_gene: TRBV30
j_gene: TRBJ2-2

CDR3nt: TGTGCCAGCTCACCTTGGGGAGCTGGAAACACCATATATTTT
CDR3aa: CASSPWGAGNTIYF
len: 14
d_gene: .
abundance: .
v_gene: TRBV18
j_gene: TRBJ1-3

CDR3nt: TGTGCCAGCAGCCTGGGACTCTTCGGGGAGCTGTTTTTT
CDR3aa: CASSLGLFGELFF
len: 13
d_gene: .
abundance: .
v_gene: TRBV7-2
j_gene: TRBJ2-2

CDR3nt: TGCGCCAGCAGCCCCGAAAGGCGGGGGGTGAACACCGGGGAGCTGTTTTTT
CDR3aa: CASSPERRGVNTGELFF
len: 17
d_gene: TRBD2
abundance: .
v_gene: TRBV4-3
j_gene: TRBJ2-2

CDR3nt: TGTGCCAGCAGTTCTTGGGACAGGGTCTACGAGCAGTACTTC
CDR3aa: CASSSWDRVYEQYF
len: 14
d_gene: TRBD1
abundance: .
v_gene: TRBV28
j_gene: TRBJ2-7

CDR3nt: TGCAGCGTTAGTCTCCCCCTCAGGGGGCGTGAGCAGTTCTTC
CDR3aa: CSVSLPLRGREQFF
len: 14
d_gene: TRBD1
abundance: .
v_gene: TRBV29-1
j_gene: TRBJ2-1

CDR3nt: TGTGCCAGCAGTTACCACACACCCTACGAGCAGTACTTC
CDR3aa: CASSYHTPYEQYF
len: 13
d_gene: .
abundance: .
v_gene: TRBV6-2/TRBV6-3
j_gene: TRBJ2-7

CDR3nt: TGTGCCACCGGGACTAGCCAAGAGACCCAGTACTTC
CDR3aa: CATGTSQETQYF
len: 12
d_gene: TRBD2
abundance: .
v_gene: TRBV12-3/TRBV12-4
j_gene: TRBJ2-5

CDR3nt: TGTGCCAGCAGTGAAGTTCGTGGCTTCAACTATGGCTACACCTTC
CDR3aa: CASSEVRGFNYGYTF
len: 15
d_gene: .
abundance: .
v_gene: TRBV2
j_gene: TRBJ1-2

CDR3nt: TGTGCCAGCAGCTTGGGCAGAACTAACTATGGCTACACCTTC
CDR3aa: CASSLGRTNYGYTF
len: 14
d_gene: .
abundance: .
v_gene: TRBV7-2
j_gene: TRBJ1-2